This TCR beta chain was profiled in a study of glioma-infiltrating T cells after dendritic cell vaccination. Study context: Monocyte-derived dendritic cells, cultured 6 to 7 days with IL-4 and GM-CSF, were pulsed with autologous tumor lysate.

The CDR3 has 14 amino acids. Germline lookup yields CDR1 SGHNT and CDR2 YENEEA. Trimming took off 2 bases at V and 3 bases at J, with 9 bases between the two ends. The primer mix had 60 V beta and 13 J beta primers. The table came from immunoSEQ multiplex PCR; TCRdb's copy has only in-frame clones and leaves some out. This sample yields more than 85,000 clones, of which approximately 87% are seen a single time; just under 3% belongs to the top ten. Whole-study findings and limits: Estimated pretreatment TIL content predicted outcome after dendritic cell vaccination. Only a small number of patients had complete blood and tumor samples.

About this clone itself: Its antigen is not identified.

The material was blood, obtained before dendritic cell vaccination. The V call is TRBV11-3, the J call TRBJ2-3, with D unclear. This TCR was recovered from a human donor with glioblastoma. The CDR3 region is CASSLYSSTDTQYF. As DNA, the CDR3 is TGTGCCAGCAGCTTATACTCCTCTACAGATACGCAGTATTTT.